The next 4 T cell receptor beta chains were all read from a single sample in a study of shared clonotypes between healthy human individuals (dated by TCRdb to 2019 to 2021). Receptor libraries were prepared by the immunoSEQ multiplex PCR assay. TCRdb holds this immuneACCESS table with in-frame rearrangements only. Some clones are missing; in checked studies, unresolved V genes explain under half, and the rest has no known cause. Present in this sample are roughly 2 million clones, approximately 95% of which were seen just once. The ten largest clones represent 0.9% to 1.4% of the sample. CD8 naive samples consisted of CD45RO-negative cells that were positively selected for CCR7, yielding a CD45RA+CCR7+ population without TemRA cells. The material sequenced was naive CD8+ T cells sorted from blood. What the cell subset or site label conveys for this sample: CD45RA+CCR7+. The receptor set was obtained from a man in his late teens or twenties in good health.

The chain carries TRBV6-5 and TRBJ2-2, with 10 bases matching TRBD2. The germline CDR1 and CDR2 sequences are MNHEY and SVGAGI. The length of the CDR3 is 15 residues. The V and J ends lost 5 bases and 1 base, in that order; junction bases with no gene match: 1. The CDR3 DNA follows: TGTGCCAGCAGTAGGACTAGCGGGAACACCGGGGAGCTGTTTTTT. Its protein is CASSRTSGNTGELFF.

The rearrangement links TRBV27 to TRBJ2-7; 8 bases align to TRBD1. Germline CDR1 is MNHEY and CDR2 is SMNVEV (reference sequence). The CDR3 is made up of 15 amino acids. Trimming removed 5 bases from V and 6 bases from J; junction bases left unmatched: 12. This chain's CDR3 is CASSVDRGGFGEQYF. CDR3 nucleotides: TGTGCCAGCAGTGTAGACAGGGGAGGTTTCGGCGAGCAGTACTTC.

The chain joins TRBV11-3 to TRBJ1-1; D gene uncertain. Trimming pared 5 bases from V and 4 bases from J, leaving 11 bases between. CDR3 size: 13 residues. The V gene's germline CDR1 is SGHNT and CDR2 YENEEA. The CDR3 region has the DNA TGTGCCAGCAGCGTCGGGGAGGGCACTGAAGCTTTCTTT. The encoded protein is CASSVGEGTEAFF.

Remarks on this clone: Other DNA variants within this sample encode the same CDR3. The V gene is TRBV2, the J gene TRBJ2-3; TRBD2 matches 14 bases. V shed 6 bases and J 5 bases; nucleotides not matched to a gene: 4. The CDR3 extends over 15 amino acids. CDR1 and CDR2 from the germline V gene are SNHLY and FYNNEI. The CDR3 spells CASSGTSGGEDTQYF. The CDR3 DNA reads TGTGCCAGCAGCGGGACTAGCGGGGGCGAAGATACGCAGTATTTT.